This section outlines one T cell receptor beta chain sequence together with its context. This CDR3 contains 17 residues. V lost 3 bases and J lost 1; bases outside the gene matches: 10. Previously described methods and listed TCR primers produced bulk TCR libraries. One entry per CDR3 protein results from TCRdb running MiXCR on the PCR reads. The data hold more than 450,000 distinct CDR3 sequences, with about a fifth observed a single time. This specimen comes from a study of molecular identifiers for immune sequencing clone quantification. Across the whole study: Within a replicate experiment, RNA obtained from either about 20,000 or 100,000 naive CD8 cells was divided into five aliquots, and four of those aliquots were then sequenced.

This sequence was found in a human donor in good health. Some libraries in this study had Jurkat cell RNA spiked in. The sequenced sample consisted of naive CD8+ T cells from blood, with Jurkat cell RNA spiked in. Subset noted: FACS-sorted CD8+CD4-CCR7+CD45RA+ naive T cells. The V gene is TRBV12-3 or TRBV12-4, the J gene TRBJ2-5; TRBD2 matches 8 bases. The CDR3 protein is CASSFFTGGLLQETQYF. The CDR3, as DNA: TGTGCCAGCAGTTTTTTTACGGGGGGGCTACTCCAAGAGACCCAGTACTTC.